A single sample gave rise to the 25 T cell receptor beta chains below, sequenced in a study of CD8 T cells in ankylosing spondylitis. In TCRdb, the 5' RACE reads were re-called with MiXCR into one record per CDR3 protein. The table has about 250,000 distinct CDR3 sequences, more than 15% seen once. The sample was blood, either unsorted or a sorted T cell fraction (not recorded which). Receptor source: a male donor with ankylosing spondylitis or in good health (not recorded which).

This clonotype has a handful of counts. The rearrangement links TRBV5-4 to TRBJ2-1; 11 bases line up with TRBD2. Per the germline V gene, CDR1 is SGHNT and CDR2 is YYREEE (reference sequence). After removal of 0 bases from V and 4 bases from J, the junction contained 12 bases not matched to a gene. The length of the CDR3 is 19 residues. The DNA for the CDR3 is TGTGCCAGCAGCTTGGCCAGTGTAGCGGGAGGGCGATGGTACAATGAGCAGTTCTTC. Translating it yields CASSLASVAGGRWYNEQFF.

The chain is built from TRBV2 and TRBJ2-3; 12 bases line up with TRBD2. This CDR3 is built from 17 residues. V gave up 11 bases and J gave up 4 bases; unmatched junction bases: 16. In germline, CDR1 is SNHLY, CDR2 FYNNEI. CDR3 sequence: CAFSPRLAGEVADTQYF. CDR3 DNA: TGTGCCTTCAGTCCCAGACTAGCGGGAGAGGTGGCAGATACGCAGTATTTT.

Many counts were recorded for this clonotype. The chain carries TRBV4-1 and TRBJ1-1, with D hard to call. The germline V gene encodes CDR1 MGHRA and CDR2 YSYEKL. This CDR3 is 15 amino acids long. Trimming removed 0 bases at V and 0 bases at J, with 8 bases between. In DNA, the CDR3 is TGCGCCAGCAGCCAAGAAGTTCAATTGAACACTGAAGCTTTCTTT. It yields the protein CASSQEVQLNTEAFF.

This clonotype appeared many times. The CDR3 is CSARDPEGAGAFF. The CDR3 nucleotides are TGCAGTGCTAGAGATCCGGAAGGGGCAGGAGCTTTCTTT. V and J are TRBV20-1 and TRBJ1-1; D is perhaps TRBD1 (5 bases). Germline V gene sequence: CDR1 DFQATT, CDR2 SNEGSKA (reference sequence). This CDR3 region has 13 residues. V shed 0 bases and J shed 10 bases, with 15 bases lying between them.

V and J are TRBV12-3 or TRBV12-4 and TRBJ1-5, with 8 nucleotides matching TRBD1. CDR3 length equals 14 residues. Trimming at V came to 5 bases and at J to 6 bases, leaving 6 bases not matched to a gene. The CDR3 loop is CASSPDRGSQPQHF. CDR3 nucleotides: TGTGCCAGCAGTCCAGACAGGGGTAGTCAGCCCCAGCATTTT.

This clonotype has more than one count but fewer than ten. As DNA, the CDR3 is TGCGCCAGCAGCTTGGCCCAGGGTGCGAACACCGGGGAGCTGTTTTTT. The encoded protein is CASSLAQGANTGELFF. The chain joins TRBV5-1 to TRBJ2-2; D might be TRBD1 (5 bases). Germline loops: CDR1 SGHRS, CDR2 YFSETQ. V was shortened by 0 bases and J by 0 bases, with 9 bases between the two germline ends. This CDR3 is built from 16 residues.

The chain joins TRBV7-8 to TRBJ1-2; 9 bases are a match to TRBD1. CDR3 length: 16 amino acids. After removal of 5 bases from V and 4 bases from J, the junction contained 11 bases not matched to a gene. Germline V CDR1 and CDR2: SGHVS, FQNEAQ. This CDR3 is CASSRVEPGQGYGYTF. The CDR3 DNA sequence: TGTGCCAGCAGCCGAGTTGAACCGGGACAGGGCTATGGCTACACCTTC. The full variable domain, completed using reference TRBV7-8 and TRBJ1-2, is GAGVSQSPRYKVAKRGQDVALRCDPISGHVSLFWYQQALGQGPEFLTYFQNEAQLDKSGLPSDRFFAERPEGSVSTLKIQRTQQEDSAVYLCASSRVEPGQGYGYTFGSGTRLTVV.

The genes are TRBV6-2 or TRBV6-3 and TRBJ2-7; 8 bases are a match to TRBD2. CDR1 and CDR2 (germline): MNHEY, SVGEGT. The CDR3 runs to 15 residues. Trimming took 6 bases from V and 0 from J; bases not matched to a gene: 7. CDR3 amino acids: CASSSGTRPSYEQYF. The CDR3 DNA is TGTGCCAGCAGCTCCGGGACTAGACCCTCCTACGAGCAGTACTTC.

The rearrangement links TRBV12-3 or TRBV12-4 to TRBJ2-1; 9 positions agree with TRBD1. Germline trimming cut 7 bases from V and 4 bases from J; bases unmatched to any gene: 5. The CDR3 is 14 amino acids. This CDR3 is CASNRDRDYNEQFF. In nucleotides, the CDR3 is TGTGCCAGCAACCGGGACAGGGATTACAATGAGCAGTTCTTC.

The V and J genes are TRBV12-3 or TRBV12-4 and TRBJ2-2; 7 positions agree with TRBD2. The CDR3 loop spans 16 amino acids. The V and J ends lost 3 bases and 9 bases, in that order; junction bases with no gene match: 13. The CDR3 DNA follows: TGTGCCAGCAGTTTCGGTGTGAGGACTAGAAACCGGGAGCTGTTTTTT. This sequence encodes CASSFGVRTRNRELFF.

This clonotype showed up just a few times. V is TRBV7-2 and J is TRBJ2-3; TRBD2 might be the D (7 bases). Germline CDR1 is SGHTA and CDR2 is FQGNSA. V was cut by 3 bases and J by 5 bases, with 12 bases left in between. CDR3 size: 14 residues. CDR3 DNA sequence: TGTGCCAGCAGCTTGGGGGGGGCACAAGATACGCAGTATTTT. Amino acids: CASSLGGAQDTQYF.

Ten or more counts support this clonotype. The chain links TRBV6-1 to TRBJ2-7, with 12 bases fitting TRBD1. The ends lost 5 bases at V and 5 bases at J; junction bases unmatched: 4. This CDR3 comprises 14 residues. The germline CDR1 and CDR2 sequences are MNHNS and SASEGT. CDR3 sequence (DNA): TGTGCCAGCAGTCAGGGACAGGGGGCCAACGAGCAGTACTTC. This sequence encodes CASSQGQGANEQYF.

In its sample, this clonotype was seen many times. This rearrangement joins TRBV29-1 to TRBJ2-1, with TRBD2 matching over 13 bases. Germline V gene sequence: CDR1 SQVTM, CDR2 ANQGSEA. Losses at the gene ends were 3 bases for V and 5 bases for J; bases not matched to a gene: 4. The CDR3 sequence is 15 residues long. CDR3 region: CSVDEGTSGDNEQFF. CDR3 coding DNA: TGCAGCGTTGACGAGGGGACTAGCGGGGACAATGAGCAGTTCTTC.

The genes are TRBV4-1 and TRBJ2-1, with 8 positions matching TRBD1. Germline CDR1 MGHRA, CDR2 YSYEKL. The CDR3 is 15 amino acids. J lost 7 bases, V lost 2 bases, and 7 bases had no gene match. CDR3 residues: CASSQRQGARNEQFF. The CDR3 DNA reads TGCGCCAGCAGCCAAAGGCAGGGGGCGAGGAATGAGCAGTTCTTC.

The chain combines TRBV29-1 with TRBJ1-4; D gene uncertain. This CDR3 has 14 amino acids. Trimming removed 2 bases at V and 0 bases at J, with 7 bases between. Germline V lookup: CDR1 SQVTM, CDR2 ANQGSEA. The CDR3, as DNA: TGCAGCGTTGAAACGGAAGCAACTAATGAAAAACTGTTTTTT. Translation gives CSVETEATNEKLFF.

The sample holds a few counts of this clonotype. The chain carries TRBV5-6 and TRBJ2-7; D is unresolved. The CDR3 is 13 residues long. Trimming pared 2 bases from V and 2 bases from J, leaving 8 bases between. From germline, CDR1 is SGHDT and CDR2 YYEEEE. The CDR3 sequence: CASSFVGAYEQYF. Here the CDR3 DNA reads TGTGCCAGCAGCTTTGTGGGCGCCTACGAGCAGTACTTC.

The V gene is TRBV5-1, the J gene TRBJ2-1; TRBD1 matches at 7 bases. The ends lost 4 bases at V and 10 bases at J; junction bases unmatched: 23. The CDR3 has 18 amino acids. The germline V gene encodes CDR1 SGHRS and CDR2 YFSETQ. In DNA form, the CDR3 reads TGCGCCAGCAGCCGCGAGGACGAGGGGACAGTCCGGCTGGGGGAGCAGTTCTTC. It codes for CASSREDEGTVRLGEQFF.

This clonotype was detected a few times. The chain joins TRBV10-3 to TRBJ2-1, with D possibly being TRBD1 (7 bases). Trimming took 0 bases from V and 0 from J, leaving 21 bases between them. This CDR3 is built from 20 residues. The germline V gene has CDR1 ENHRY and CDR2 SYGVKD. In DNA form, the CDR3 reads TGTGCCATCAGTGAGTCTCGAGGAGGGGGCAGCATGAGCTCCTACAATGAGCAGTTCTTC. This translates into CAISESRGGGSMSSYNEQFF.

This clonotype was recorded at least ten times. V is TRBV6-2 or TRBV6-3 and J is TRBJ2-7; maybe TRBD2 (7 bases). V lost 10 bases to trimming and J lost 2 bases, with 15 bases between them. The CDR3 extends over 13 amino acids. The germline gives CDR1 MNHEY, CDR2 SVGEGT. In DNA, the CDR3 is TGTGCCACCGAGGGGGGGTCCCCCTACGAGCAGTACTTC. Its translation: CATEGGSPYEQYF.

The gene calls are TRBV25-1 and TRBJ1-2; no reliable D call. The CDR3 is 14 residues long. V was trimmed by 1 base and J by 2 bases, leaving 8 bases between them. Looked up from germline, CDR1 is MGHDK and CDR2 is SYGVNS. The CDR3 protein is CASSESRGNYGYTF. In DNA form, the CDR3 reads TGTGCCAGCAGTGAATCTCGGGGAAACTATGGCTACACCTTC.

This clonotype was counted between two and nine times. V usage is TRBV27 and J usage is TRBJ2-7, with D maybe TRBD2 (5 bases). Trimming pared 4 bases from V and 4 bases from J, leaving 8 bases between. The CDR3 runs 12 residues. The germline CDR1 and CDR2 sequences are MNHEY and SMNVEV (reference sequence). The CDR3 sequence: CASSSEGYEQYF. The CDR3 region has the DNA TGTGCCAGCAGTTCCGAGGGTTACGAGCAGTACTTC.

This clonotype was recorded at least ten times. The rearrangement joins TRBV7-8 to TRBJ2-7, with 9 bases lining up with TRBD1. Unmatched junction bases numbered 4, after V lost 1 base and J lost 3 bases. CDR1 SGHVS and CDR2 FQNEAQ come from the germline V gene. This CDR3 region has 15 residues. The CDR3 nucleotides read TGTGCCAGCAGCTTAGAACCGGGACAGGGCTACGAGCAGTACTTC. The encoded protein is CASSLEPGQGYEQYF.

The chain is built from TRBV30 and TRBJ1-2; D gene uncertain. Trimming cost V 0 bases and J 7 bases, with 12 bases left between them. CDR1 is GTSNPN, CDR2 SVGIG, per germline (reference sequence). CDR3 length equals 13 residues. CDR3 protein: CAWSVRAYTGYTF. CDR3 DNA sequence: TGTGCCTGGAGTGTGAGGGCGTATACTGGCTACACCTTC.

This clonotype turned up a few times. The chain is built from TRBV18 and TRBJ2-3; the match to TRBD2 covers 9 bases. The V and J ends lost 6 bases and 6 bases, in that order; junction bases with no gene match: 13. This CDR3 contains 16 residues. CDR1 KGHSH and CDR2 LQKENI come from the germline V gene. CDR3 region: CASSLWGSGSEDTQYF. CDR3 in DNA: TGTGCCAGCTCTCTCTGGGGTAGCGGGAGTGAGGATACGCAGTATTTT.

This clonotype occurred once. A single base separates this from a much larger clone, so it may be a read error. The genes are TRBV13 and TRBJ1-1; D unclear. V shed 4 bases and J shed 9 bases, with 15 bases lying between them. Germline-derived CDR1 and CDR2 are PRHDT and FYEKMQ (reference sequence). The CDR3 consists of 13 residues. The CDR3 DNA reads as TGTGCCAGCAGCTCCCTCCAGTGGACTAAAGCTTTCTTT. Translating gives CASSSLQWTKAFF.